This TCR beta chain was found in a study of shared clonotypes between healthy human individuals. Study-wide results and limits: Rarefaction exposed incomplete sorted-subset sequencing despite large depth.

It was into CD45RA+ naive and CD45RA-negative memory subsets that the CD4+ cells were split. TCRdb's table, derived via immunoSEQ multiplex PCR, lists solely in-frame clones and lacks some. Of more than 2,000,000 clones listed, approximately 92% are singletons. CDR1 is SGHAT and CDR2 is FQNNGV in the germline V gene. Deletions cut 2 bases from V and 0 bases from J, with 8 bases between. CDR3 size: 16 residues. About this clone: Its antigen remains unknown.

Sequenced: naive CD4+ T cells sorted from blood. Described subset: CD45RA+ positively selected. V is TRBV11-2 and J is TRBJ2-6; unclear D gene. The sequence derives from a man in his late teens or twenties in good health. CDR3 residues: CASSLYPLSGANVLTF. The CDR3 coding sequence is TGTGCCAGCAGCTTATACCCGCTCTCTGGGGCCAACGTCCTGACTTTC.